The TCR beta chain under discussion was sequenced for a study of beta chain features in type 1 diabetes. The CDR3 spans 13 residues. Germline-derived CDR1 and CDR2 are SGHTA and FQGNSA. Trimming removed 1 base at V and 6 bases at J, with 9 bases between. Study results and caveats: Shortening of TCRB CDR3s, moderate but significant, appeared in all four CD4+ subsets of Type 1 diabetes patients. Patients with type 1 diabetes carried fewer insertions and had more deletions at their VDJ junctions.

Donors contributed one heparinised blood draw apiece, averaging about 116 mL. Purities in excess of 95% were seen in all sorted populations. Details on this clone: What it recognizes is unknown.

Sequenced material consisted of expressed TCRB transcripts (all of the isolated RNA was reverse transcribed). Generated by immunoSEQ multiplex PCR, the TCRdb table keeps only in-frame clones and is missing some. The sample shows 300,000 or so clones, roughly 14% of them seen only once. The clonotype comes from a woman between 18 and 29 years old with type 1 diabetes. This sequence joins TRBV7-2 and TRBJ1-2; the D is unclear. The source material was naive CD4+ T cells from blood. DNA of the CDR3: TGTGCCAGCAGCTTAGGGCAGGAGGATGGCTACACCTTC. Protein: CASSLGQEDGYTF.